One sample yielded the 29 T cell receptor beta chains listed below, sequenced in a study of blood T cell repertoires in COVID-19. Measured with immunoSEQ multiplex PCR; TCRdb has only the in-frame clones, and not every one. The data contain roughly 120,000 clones, about 83% of them seen just once; the ten biggest clones take up 5% to 6.5%. The sample comprised peripheral blood. The receptors were sampled from a human donor in a cohort sampled during active COVID-19.

There are many counts of this clone. The chain carries TRBV14 and TRBJ1-5, with D unclear. CDR1 SGHDN and CDR2 FVKESK come from the germline V gene. With 4 bases removed from V and 4 bases from J, the gap between germline ends came to 11 bases. This CDR3 is built from 14 residues. The CDR3 DNA follows: TGTGCCAGCAGCCCAAGTCACTGGAATCAGCCCCAGCATTTT. Its protein product is CASSPSHWNQPQHF.

The chain links TRBV19 to TRBJ1-1; D unclear. The CDR3 extends over 15 amino acids. Trimming took off 11 bases at V and 0 bases at J, with 19 bases between the two ends. From germline, CDR1 is LNHDA and CDR2 SQIVND (reference sequence). CDR3 in amino acids: CAASGGSSLNTEAFF. In DNA, the CDR3 is TGTGCCGCGTCTGGCGGATCCTCCTTGAACACTGAAGCTTTCTTT.

This chain links TRBV3-1 (or the pseudogene TRBV3-2) with TRBJ1-4; 8 nucleotides match TRBD1. The V gene's germline CDR1 is LGHDT and CDR2 YNNKEL (reference sequence). The V and J ends lost 3 bases and 3 bases, in that order; junction bases with no gene match: 3. The CDR3 sequence is 15 residues long. The CDR3: CASSQRTGSNEKLFF. The CDR3 DNA sequence: TGTGCCAGCAGCCAGAGGACAGGGTCTAATGAAAAACTGTTTTTT.

The genes are TRBV6-2 or TRBV6-3 and TRBJ2-7; 8 bases match TRBD2. Germline CDR1 MNHEY, CDR2 SVGEGT. V lost 4 bases, J lost 2 bases, and 7 bases stayed unmatched. CDR3 size: 15 residues. In DNA, the CDR3 is TGTGCCAGCAGTTCCCTGGGAGCGGGGGCCTACGAGCAGTACTTC. This codes for CASSSLGAGAYEQYF.

The V call is TRBV20-1, the J call TRBJ2-5, with D unresolved. The germline V gene encodes CDR1 DFQATT and CDR2 SNEGSKA (reference sequence). Trimming removed 6 bases from V and 5 bases from J, with 7 bases in between. This CDR3 is built from 10 residues. Here the CDR3 reads CSARWETQYF. CDR3 nucleotides: TGCAGTGCGCGGTGGGAGACCCAGTACTTC.

The V and J genes are TRBV10-2 and TRBJ2-7; 10 nucleotides align to TRBD1. The V gene end was trimmed by 6 bases and the J gene end by 7 bases; junction bases not matched to a gene: 9. This CDR3 is built from 14 residues. CDR1 and CDR2 (germline): WSHSY, SAAADI. The CDR3 DNA sequence: TGCGCCAGCAGGGGGGGACAGGGGCTTCGAGAGCAGTACTTC. This sequence encodes CASRGGQGLREQYF.

The chain links TRBV11-2 to TRBJ1-6; D call uncertain. CDR3 length: 16 residues. Germline V lookup: CDR1 SGHAT, CDR2 FQNNGV. Trimming cost V 4 bases and J 13 bases, with 23 bases left between them. The CDR3 coding sequence is TGTGCCAGCAGCTCCGCGACTTTCAGTTTTACCCCTCCCCTCCACTTT. It is translated as CASSSATFSFTPPLHF.

The chain is built from TRBV2 and TRBJ1-2; 7 bases agree with TRBD1. The CDR3 has 19 amino acids. Trimming at V came to 6 bases and at J to 8 bases, leaving 27 bases not matched to a gene. The germline CDR1 and CDR2 sequences are SNHLY and FYNNEI. As DNA, the CDR3 is TGTGCCAGCAGCCCCACCTCGGGGGCAGGGGGGATATTAGGATGGGGCTACACCTTC. It is translated as CASSPTSGAGGILGWGYTF.

V usage is TRBV6-1 and J usage is TRBJ2-7, with 11 bases fitting TRBD2. This CDR3 spans 15 amino acids. The V segment lost 2 bases and the J segment 2 bases; nucleotides outside the gene matches: 2. Germline V CDR1 and CDR2: MNHNS, SASEGT. The CDR3 DNA sequence: TGTGCCAGCAGTGAATTAGCGGGAGGGACCTACGAGCAGTACTTC. Its protein product is CASSELAGGTYEQYF.

With regard to this clone: One end of the junction fails to match germline, which may point to a read error. The genes are TRBV6-2 or TRBV6-3 and TRBJ1-2; 7 bases map to TRBD1. Germline V lookup: CDR1 MNHEY, CDR2 SVGEGT. This CDR3 has 15 residues. CDR3 sequence (DNA): TGTGCCAGCACTTACAAGGGGGCTCGGTATAGTGGCTACACCTTC. Translating gives CASTYKGARYSGYTF.

V is TRBV7-3 and J is TRBJ2-2; 9 bases map to TRBD1. V was pared by 5 bases and J by 5 bases, with 6 bases of the junction left unmatched. The CDR3 is made up of 15 amino acids. The germline V gene encodes CDR1 SGHTA and CDR2 FQGTGA. The CDR3 coding sequence is TGTGCCAGCAGCCCCCGGGACAGGGAAACCGGGGAGCTGTTTTTT. It specifies CASSPRDRETGELFF.

This chain links TRBV5-1 with TRBJ2-1; 9 bases are shared with TRBD1. Germline values: CDR1 SGHRS, CDR2 YFSETQ. This CDR3 spans 15 amino acids. With V trimmed by 5 bases and J by 4 bases, 7 bases remained unmatched. CDR3 residues: CASSYGTGNYNEQFF. The DNA for the CDR3 is TGCGCCAGCAGTTATGGGACAGGGAATTACAATGAGCAGTTCTTC.

The chain employs TRBV13 and TRBJ2-7; D may be TRBD1 (6 bases). This CDR3 has 17 residues. CDR1 and CDR2 from the germline V gene are PRHDT and FYEKMQ (reference sequence). Trimming took 5 bases from V and 3 from J, leaving 23 bases between them. In nucleotides, the CDR3 is TGTGCCAGCAGCCCCGGATTCGGGGCTTTAGGGGGCTACGAGCAGTACTTC. Protein: CASSPGFGALGGYEQYF.

The rearrangement links TRBV15 to TRBJ1-1; D might be TRBD1 (5 bases). CDR3 size: 16 residues. The V and J ends lost 0 bases and 9 bases respectively, with 20 bases between them. Germline V CDR1 and CDR2: LNHNV, YYDKDF (reference sequence). CDR3 loop: CATSRESGGAQAQAFF. CDR3 in DNA: TGTGCCACCAGCAGAGAATCGGGAGGGGCGCAGGCCCAAGCTTTCTTT.

The genes are TRBV7-2 and TRBJ2-7, with TRBD2 as a possible D gene (5 bases). V was shortened by 7 bases and J by 0 bases, with 13 bases between the two germline ends. The germline V gene encodes CDR1 SGHTA and CDR2 FQGNSA. The CDR3 is 14 amino acids. The CDR3 here is CASTPRTGSYEQYF. The CDR3 DNA reads TGTGCCAGCACCCCCCGGACTGGCTCCTACGAGCAGTACTTC.

V usage is TRBV23-1 and J usage is TRBJ2-7, with 11 bases aligning to TRBD2. TRBV23-1 is reported as an ORF; its role is uncertain. The junction had 18 bases not matched to a gene; V was cut back by 2 bases and J by 3 bases. CDR3 size: 20 residues. The CDR3 loop is CASSQKGGGSGRALLYEQYF. The CDR3 nucleotides are TGCGCCAGCAGTCAAAAGGGTGGGGGTAGCGGGAGGGCCCTGCTCTACGAGCAGTACTTC.

The chain is built from TRBV5-4 and TRBJ2-3, with 9 bases fitting TRBD2. The CDR3 consists of 15 residues. Germline loops: CDR1 SGHNT, CDR2 YYREEE (reference sequence). The V segment lost 3 bases and the J segment 0 bases; nucleotides outside the gene matches: 2. CDR3 in DNA: TGTGCCAGCAGCTCCCTAGCGGGAAGCACAGATACGCAGTATTTT. Amino acids: CASSSLAGSTDTQYF. The complete variable domain, with remaining parts taken from reference TRBV5-4 and TRBJ2-3, reads ETGVTQSPTHLIKTRGQQVTLRCSSQSGHNTVSWYQQALGQGPQFIFQYYREEENGRGNFPPRFSGLQFPNYSSELNVNALELDDSALYLCASSSLAGSTDTQYFGPGTRLTVL.

The chain employs TRBV5-1 and TRBJ2-3; the match to TRBD2 covers 13 bases. Germline lookup yields CDR1 SGHRS and CDR2 YFSETQ. The CDR3 is made up of 17 amino acids. The J segment lost 2 bases and the V segment lost 1 base, leaving 4 bases of the junction unmatched. DNA of the CDR3: TGCGCCAGCAGCTTGAGGACTAGCGGGAGAACCACAGATACGCAGTATTTT. This translates into CASSLRTSGRTTDTQYF. The full variable domain, with the rest looked up from reference TRBV5-1 and TRBJ2-3, is KAGVTQTPRYLIKTRGQQVTLSCSPISGHRSVSWYQQTPGQGLQFLFEYFSETQRNKGNFPGRFSGRQFSNSRSEMNVSTLELGDSALYLCASSLRTSGRTTDTQYFGPGTRLTVL.

The chain joins TRBV5-4 to TRBJ2-3; 15 nucleotides agree with TRBD2. V lost 5 bases and J lost 6; bases outside the gene matches: 7. There are 16 residues in the CDR3. Germline V CDR1 and CDR2: SGHNT, YYREEE (reference sequence). CDR3 sequence: CASRAGLAGGLDTQYF. The CDR3 DNA reads as TGTGCCAGCAGAGCCGGACTAGCGGGAGGGTTGGATACGCAGTATTTT.

The J gene is TRBJ1-3, the V gene TRBV7-2; 8 bases match TRBD1. The germline gives CDR1 SGHTA, CDR2 FQGNSA. The CDR3 is 14 amino acids. Germline trimming cut 6 bases from V and 4 bases from J; bases unmatched to any gene: 5. CDR3 region: CASRTTGGGNTIYF. The CDR3 DNA reads TGTGCCAGCAGGACAACAGGGGGAGGAAACACCATATATTTT.

The J gene is TRBJ1-6, the V gene TRBV20-1; 7 positions match TRBD1. The CDR3 loop spans 18 amino acids. The germline gives CDR1 DFQATT, CDR2 SNEGSKA (reference sequence). Unmatched junction bases numbered 16, after V lost 3 bases and J lost 5 bases. The CDR3 DNA reads as TGCAGTGCTAGTGTTTTTCGAAGGGGACAGAGGAATAATTCACCCCTCCACTTT. Translating gives CSASVFRRGQRNNSPLHF.

This sequence joins TRBV19 and TRBJ2-4; D remains unclear. Germline V lookup: CDR1 LNHDA, CDR2 SQIVND (reference sequence). The V gene lost 8 bases and the J gene lost 1 base, with 12 bases spanning the gap. The CDR3 is made up of 14 amino acids. The CDR3 region has the DNA TGTGCCAGTTCGACAAATCGGGCCAAAAACATTCAGTACTTC. Encoded protein: CASSTNRAKNIQYF.

The chain has TRBV19 and TRBJ1-4; 7 nucleotides line up with TRBD1. The CDR3 spans 13 residues. V lost 6 bases, J lost 8 bases, and 6 bases stayed unmatched. CDR1 and CDR2 from the germline V gene are LNHDA and SQIVND (reference sequence). CDR3 nucleotides: TGTGCCAGTAGGGACAGGCCAAGGGAAAAACTGTTTTTT. This sequence encodes CASRDRPREKLFF.

The CDR3 bases are TGTGCCAGTCTGACTAGCGGAAGCACAGATACGCAGTATTTT. Its protein product is CASLTSGSTDTQYF. The chain joins TRBV28 to TRBJ2-3, with 9 bases fitting TRBD2. The CDR3 sequence is 14 residues long. The junction had 4 bases not matched to a gene; V was cut back by 9 bases and J by 0 bases. Germline V gene data show CDR1 as MDHEN and CDR2 as SYDVKM.

V gene TRBV3-1 (or the pseudogene TRBV3-2) combines with J gene TRBJ2-1; no clear D gene. Germline V lookup: CDR1 LGHDT, CDR2 YNNKEL (reference sequence). The CDR3 sequence is 15 residues long. Trimming pared 3 bases from V and 0 bases from J, leaving 9 bases between. CDR3 DNA sequence: TGTGCCAGCAGCCATTTGAGAAGCTCCTACAATGAGCAGTTCTTC. Its translation: CASSHLRSSYNEQFF.

The genes are TRBV19 and TRBJ2-7; D is uncertain. Germline V CDR1 and CDR2: LNHDA, SQIVND (reference sequence). V lost 3 bases and J 4 bases, leaving 13 bases between the germline ends. CDR3 length: 14 residues. Here the CDR3 reads CASSMTVTSYEQYF. The CDR3 nucleotides are TGTGCCAGTAGTATGACTGTTACCTCTTACGAGCAGTACTTC. The whole variable domain, filled in from reference TRBV19 and TRBJ2-7, reads DGGITQSPKYLFRKEGQNVTLSCEQNLNHDAMYWYRQDPGQGLRLIYYSQIVNDFQKGDIAEGYSVSREKKESFPLTVTSAQKNPTAFYLCASSMTVTSYEQYFGPGTRLTVT.

Only a few counts were recorded for this clone. The chain carries TRBV9 and TRBJ2-1; D may be TRBD2 (6 bases). CDR1 SGDLS and CDR2 YYNGEE come from the germline V gene. Trimming took off 2 bases at V and 4 bases at J, with 7 bases between the two ends. CDR3 length: 13 residues. The CDR3 coding sequence is TGTGCCAGCAGCGTGGACTATTACAATGAGCAGTTCTTC. Translation gives CASSVDYYNEQFF.

The chain carries TRBV12-3 or TRBV12-4 and TRBJ1-1, with D perhaps matching TRBD1 (5 bases). Trimming cost V 2 bases and J 1 base, with 5 bases left between them. This CDR3 region has 13 residues. The CDR3 DNA sequence: TGTGCCAGCAGTTTACAGGGGAACACTGAAGCTTTCTTT. Residues: CASSLQGNTEAFF.

This chain connects TRBV3-1 (or the pseudogene TRBV3-2) to TRBJ2-1; D is perhaps TRBD2 (5 bases). Trimming removed 4 bases at V and 5 bases at J, with 12 bases between. The CDR3 totals 14 residues. Germline CDR1 reads LGHDT; CDR2 reads YNNKEL (reference sequence). CDR3: CASSRREAHNEQFF. Here the CDR3 DNA reads TGTGCCAGCAGCCGACGGGAAGCTCACAATGAGCAGTTCTTC.